These 23 T cell receptor beta chains were all obtained from the same sample, sequenced in a study of cytomegalovirus exposure and HLA in healthy donors. The PCR ran on 60 Vbeta and 13 Jbeta primers. Here immunoSEQ multiplex PCR was the method, and the copy in TCRdb shows in-frame clones only, minus some. The repertoire holds about 140,000 clones, with about four fifths as singletons. Input material: PBMCs. These receptors were taken from a male donor in good health and CMV-seronegative.

The chain employs TRBV19 and TRBJ2-7, with 8 positions matching TRBD2. V shed 6 bases and J 4 bases; nucleotides not matched to a gene: 8. In germline, CDR1 is LNHDA, CDR2 SQIVND (reference sequence). The CDR3 consists of 14 residues. The CDR3 loop is CASRSSGSGYEQYF. The CDR3 bases are TGTGCCAGTAGGTCAAGCGGGAGCGGTTACGAGCAGTACTTC.

This chain links TRBV28 with TRBJ1-2; 8 positions agree with TRBD1. Germline CDR1 and CDR2: MDHEN and SYDVKM. J lost 12 bases, V lost 5 bases, and 8 bases had no gene match. The CDR3 sequence is 12 residues long. CDR3 region: CASSEGQEANTF. The CDR3 nucleotides read TGTGCCAGCAGTGAGGGACAGGAAGCGAACACCTTC.

The V and J genes are TRBV6-4 and TRBJ1-2, with D perhaps TRBD1 (5 bases). V was pared by 2 bases and J by 2 bases, with 9 bases between. The germline V gene encodes CDR1 MRHNA and CDR2 SNTAGT. The CDR3 runs 14 residues. The CDR3 reads CASSDGQGNYGYTF. Here the CDR3 DNA reads TGTGCCAGCAGTGACGGCCAGGGCAACTATGGCTACACCTTC.

V gene TRBV5-1 combines with J gene TRBJ2-3, with D possibly TRBD2 on 5 matching bases. Germline V gene sequence: CDR1 SGHRS, CDR2 YFSETQ. V lost 2 bases and J lost 0, with 10 bases in between. This CDR3 is built from 15 residues. The CDR3 protein is CASSFSRGSTDTQYF. CDR3 nucleotides: TGCGCCAGCAGCTTTTCCCGGGGAAGCACAGATACGCAGTATTTT.

The chain is built from TRBV7-2 and TRBJ2-7; 11 nucleotides line up with TRBD1. The CDR3 consists of 15 residues. Germline V gives CDR1 SGHTA, CDR2 FQGNSA. J was trimmed by 4 bases and V by 5 bases; bases with no gene match: 7. The CDR3 DNA reads TGTGCCAGCAGCCCCATGGGGACAGGGGGGTACGAGCAGTACTTC. This codes for CASSPMGTGGYEQYF.

The rearrangement uses TRBV11-3 and TRBJ2-2; D ambiguous. The germline gives CDR1 SGHNT, CDR2 YENEEA. V dropped 4 bases and J dropped 2 bases, with 14 bases sitting between them. CDR3 length equals 16 residues. The CDR3 DNA is TGTGCCAGCAGCTCTCCCCCTGGCCACAACACCGGGGAGCTGTTTTTT. It translates to CASSSPPGHNTGELFF.

As to this clone: Germline is not matched at one junction end, which may reflect a read error. This rearrangement joins TRBV5-8 to TRBJ2-1; D call uncertain. The CDR3 totals 15 residues. Germline V gene sequence: CDR1 SGHTS, CDR2 YDEGEE. In nucleotides, the CDR3 is TGTGCCAGCAGTTTGGACGAGAGCTCCTACAATGAGCAGTTCTTC. Protein sequence: CASSLDESSYNEQFF.

The chain combines TRBV19 with TRBJ1-5; D perhaps matches TRBD1 (6 bases). CDR1 is LNHDA and CDR2 is SQIVND in the germline V gene (reference sequence). Trimming left V 2 bases short and J 2 bases short, with 7 bases between. The CDR3 runs to 14 residues. CDR3 loop: CASSIRQGNQPQHF. The CDR3 DNA sequence: TGTGCCAGTAGTATAAGACAGGGCAATCAGCCCCAGCATTTT.

This clone was detected only a few times. In DNA, the CDR3 is TGCAGCGTCCTCAAACTAGCGGGAGTGTCCTACGAGCAGTACTTC. Its protein is CSVLKLAGVSYEQYF. The chain recombines TRBV29-1 with TRBJ2-7; the match to TRBD2 covers 11 bases. The CDR3 loop spans 15 amino acids. Trimming at V came to 6 bases and at J to 1 base, leaving 8 bases not matched to a gene. CDR1 and CDR2 from the germline V gene are SQVTM and ANQGSEA.

The chain couples TRBV4-3 to TRBJ1-1; D is perhaps TRBD1 (5 bases). This CDR3 contains 15 residues. The V end lost 1 base, the J end lost 4 bases, and 13 bases lay between the germline ends. Germline V gene sequence: CDR1 LGHNA, CDR2 YSLEER. The CDR3 is CASSQGAGSGTEAFF. CDR3 nucleotide sequence: TGCGCCAGCAGCCAAGGCGCAGGGTCCGGCACTGAAGCTTTCTTT.

As concerns this clone: One junction end does not reproduce the germline sequence, and a read error may be involved. The same CDR3 can be traced to other DNA sequences in this sample. The J gene is TRBJ1-2, the V gene TRBV18; D is unresolved. Germline lookup yields CDR1 KGHSH and CDR2 LQKENI. This CDR3 region has 14 residues. CDR3 amino acids: CASSPPATWYGYTF. Written as DNA, the CDR3 is TGTGCCAGCTCGCCACCGGCGACATGGTATGGCTACACCTTC.

The chain has TRBV6-1 and TRBJ2-1; a possible D gene is TRBD2 (6 bases). CDR1 MNHNS and CDR2 SASEGT come from the germline V gene. The CDR3 consists of 14 residues. Trimming took off 5 bases at V and 10 bases at J, with 18 bases between the two ends. The CDR3 protein is CASSPMTGSNEQFF. CDR3 nucleotide sequence: TGTGCCAGCAGTCCGATGACCGGGAGCAACGAGCAGTTCTTC.

The J gene is TRBJ2-7, the V gene TRBV5-6; 10 bases fit TRBD2. This CDR3 spans 19 amino acids. The V segment lost 0 bases and the J segment 2 bases; nucleotides outside the gene matches: 14. CDR1 is SGHDT and CDR2 is YYEEEE in the germline V gene. The CDR3 DNA reads as TGTGCCAGCAGCTTGGATCGTCTAGCGGGAGCCCTGTCCCCCTACGAGCAGTACTTC. The encoded protein is CASSLDRLAGALSPYEQYF.

V gene TRBV7-6 combines with J gene TRBJ2-1, with D possibly being TRBD1 (6 bases). V gave up 5 bases and J gave up 1 base, with 12 bases separating them. In germline, CDR1 is SGHVS, CDR2 FNYEAQ. The CDR3 is 15 residues long. CDR3 in amino acids: CASSRPTGSYNEQFF. In nucleotides, the CDR3 is TGTGCCAGCAGCCGACCGACAGGTTCCTACAATGAGCAGTTCTTC. Full variable domain (outside the CDR3, taken from reference TRBV7-6 and TRBJ2-1): GAGVSQSPRYKVTKRGQDVALRCDPISGHVSLYWYRQALGQGPEFLTYFNYEAQQDKSGLPNDRFSAERPEGSISTLTIQRTEQRDSAMYRCASSRPTGSYNEQFFGPGTRLTVL.

This chain uses TRBV7-6 with TRBJ2-5; 7 bases fit TRBD1. Unmatched junction bases numbered 7, after V lost 5 bases and J lost 4 bases. The CDR3 is made up of 14 amino acids. Germline V gene lookup returns CDR1 SGHVS and CDR2 FNYEAQ. The CDR3 loop reads CASSRPAGGETQYF. CDR3 DNA sequence: TGTGCCAGCAGCCGCCCGGCAGGGGGAGAGACCCAGTACTTC.

A few counts support this clone. The rearrangement links TRBV18 to TRBJ1-5; perhaps TRBD1 as D (6 bases). Germline V gene sequence: CDR1 KGHSH, CDR2 LQKENI. This CDR3 contains 15 residues. Trimming took 4 bases from V and 4 from J, leaving 14 bases between them. For the CDR3, the DNA is TGTGCCAGCTCACGACCCGGGACATCGAATCAGCCCCAGCATTTT. Translating it yields CASSRPGTSNQPQHF.

The genes are TRBV5-1 and TRBJ2-1, with 8 bases fitting TRBD1. The CDR3 totals 15 residues. The germline V gene has CDR1 SGHRS and CDR2 YFSETQ. V lost 0 bases and J lost 5; bases outside the gene matches: 4. This CDR3 reads CASSLAGGGHNEQFF. DNA for the CDR3: TGCGCCAGCAGCTTGGCAGGGGGCGGCCACAATGAGCAGTTCTTC.

About this clone: An end of the junction does not agree with germline; a read error may underlie this. The gene calls are TRBV2 and TRBJ1-2, with 8 bases matching TRBD1. CDR1 and CDR2 from the germline V gene are SNHLY and FYNNEI. The CDR3 length is 15 residues. This CDR3 reads CSSSERQGAGYGYTF. CDR3 sequence (DNA): TGTTCCAGCAGTGAACGGCAGGGGGCCGGCTATGGCTACACCTTC.

The chain joins TRBV4-2 to TRBJ1-2, with 10 bases that match TRBD1. Germline-derived CDR1 and CDR2 are LGHNA and YNFKEQ. The CDR3 extends over 14 amino acids. J lost 5 bases, V lost 4 bases, and 4 bases had no gene match. The CDR3 loop reads CASSPRDRGYGYTF. The CDR3 nucleotides read TGTGCCAGCAGCCCCCGGGACAGGGGATATGGCTACACCTTC.

This clone was observed once. The chain employs TRBV6-5 and TRBJ2-2, with 7 bases aligning to TRBD1. CDR3 size: 14 residues. V shed 6 bases, J shed 4 bases, and the junction held 5 bases outside the gene matches. CDR1 and CDR2 (germline): MNHEY, SVGAGI. The CDR3 here is CASRIRQGTGELFF. CDR3 sequence (DNA): TGTGCCAGCAGAATTCGACAGGGCACCGGGGAGCTGTTTTTT.

The chain uses TRBV5-5 and TRBJ2-7, with TRBD1 as a possible D gene (6 bases). The germline V and J ends were trimmed by 0 bases and 3 bases, with 16 bases remaining between them. Looked up from germline, CDR1 is SGHKS and CDR2 is YYEKEE (reference sequence). This CDR3 comprises 16 residues. CDR3 nucleotide sequence: TGTGCCAGCAGCTTGGAGCTGGGGGCAGGCGGCTACGAGCAGTACTTC. This translates into CASSLELGAGGYEQYF.

The chain has TRBV15 and TRBJ1-2; D is unclear. This CDR3 is built from 14 residues. Per germline, CDR1 LNHNV and CDR2 YYDKDF (reference sequence). V was clipped by 0 bases and J by 8 bases, with 13 bases between them. The CDR3 nucleotides read TGTGCCACCAGCAGAGATGTCCAAGTGGGCGGCTACACCTTC. It yields the protein CATSRDVQVGGYTF.

This clone was observed a few times. The chain uses TRBV9 and TRBJ2-7, with D maybe TRBD2 (5 bases). This CDR3 has 14 residues. Germline V CDR1 and CDR2: SGDLS, YYNGEE. Trimming took off 4 bases at V and 5 bases at J, with 16 bases between the two ends. In DNA, the CDR3 is TGTGCCAGCAGCCGACTCTCGCGGGCGGACGAGCAGTACTTC. This encodes CASSRLSRADEQYF.